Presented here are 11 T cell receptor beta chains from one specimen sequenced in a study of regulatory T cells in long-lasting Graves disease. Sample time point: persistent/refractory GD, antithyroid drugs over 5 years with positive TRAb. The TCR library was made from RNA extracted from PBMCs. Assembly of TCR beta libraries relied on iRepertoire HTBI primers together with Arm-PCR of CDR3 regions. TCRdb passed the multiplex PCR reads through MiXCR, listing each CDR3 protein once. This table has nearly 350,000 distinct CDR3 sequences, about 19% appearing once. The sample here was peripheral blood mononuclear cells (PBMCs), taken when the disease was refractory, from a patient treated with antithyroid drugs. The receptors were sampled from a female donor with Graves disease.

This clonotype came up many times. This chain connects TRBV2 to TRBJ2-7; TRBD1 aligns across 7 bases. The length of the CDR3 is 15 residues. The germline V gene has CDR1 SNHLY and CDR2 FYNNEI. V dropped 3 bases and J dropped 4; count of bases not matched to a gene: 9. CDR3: CASSEGIRGNYEQYF. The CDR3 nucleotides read TGTGCCAGCAGTGAGGGAATCAGGGGGAATTACGAGCAGTACTTC. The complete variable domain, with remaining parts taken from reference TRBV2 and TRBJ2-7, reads EPEVTQTPSHQVTQMGQEVILRCVPISNHLYFYWYRQILGQKVEFLVSFYNNEISEKSEIFDDQFSVERPDGSNFTLKIRSTKLEDSAMYFCASSEGIRGNYEQYFGPGTRLTVT.

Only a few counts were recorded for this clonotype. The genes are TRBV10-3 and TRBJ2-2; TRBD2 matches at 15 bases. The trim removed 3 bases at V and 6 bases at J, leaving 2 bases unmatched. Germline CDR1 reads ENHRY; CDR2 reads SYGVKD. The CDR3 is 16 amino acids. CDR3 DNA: TGTGCCATCAGTGATGGGACTAGCGGGAGGCCCGGGGAGCTGTTTTTT. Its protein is CAISDGTSGRPGELFF.

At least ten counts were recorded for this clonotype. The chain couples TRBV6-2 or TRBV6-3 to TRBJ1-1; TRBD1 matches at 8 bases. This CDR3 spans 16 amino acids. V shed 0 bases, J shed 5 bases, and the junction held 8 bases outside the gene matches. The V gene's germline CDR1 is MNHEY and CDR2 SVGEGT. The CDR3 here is CASSYSKTGGYTEAFF. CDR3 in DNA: TGTGCCAGCAGTTACTCGAAAACAGGGGGTTATACTGAAGCTTTCTTT.

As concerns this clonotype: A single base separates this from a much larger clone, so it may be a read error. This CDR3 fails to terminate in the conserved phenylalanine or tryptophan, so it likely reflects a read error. The DNA for the CDR3 is TGTGCCAGCAGCTCGACAGCTACGGGGTCACCCCTCCACCTT. This translates into CASSSTATGSPLHL. The chain has TRBV7-9 and TRBJ1-6; maybe TRBD1 (5 bases). The CDR3 spans 14 residues. Trimming removed 4 bases at V and 10 bases at J, with 14 bases between. CDR1 is SEHNR, CDR2 FQNEAQ, per germline (reference sequence).

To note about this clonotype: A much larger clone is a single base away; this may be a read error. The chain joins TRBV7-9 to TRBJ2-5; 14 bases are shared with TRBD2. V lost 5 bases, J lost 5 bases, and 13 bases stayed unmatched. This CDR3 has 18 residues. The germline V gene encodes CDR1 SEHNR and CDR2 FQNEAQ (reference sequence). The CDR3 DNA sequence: TGTGCCAGCAGCATCCGGACTAGCGGGGGGTTTAGGTGGGAGACCCAGTACTTC. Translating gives CASSIRTSGGFRWETQYF.

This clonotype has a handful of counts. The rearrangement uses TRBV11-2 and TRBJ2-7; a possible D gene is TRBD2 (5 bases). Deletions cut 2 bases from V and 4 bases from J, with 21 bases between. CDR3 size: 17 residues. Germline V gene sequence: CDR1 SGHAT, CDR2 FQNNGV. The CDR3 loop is CASSLNIPHEGDYEQYF. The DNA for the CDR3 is TGTGCCAGCAGCTTAAATATCCCTCACGAGGGAGATTACGAGCAGTACTTC. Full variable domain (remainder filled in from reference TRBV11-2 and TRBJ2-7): EAGVAQSPRYKIIEKRQSVAFWCNPISGHATLYWYQQILGQGPKLLIQFQNNGVVDDSQLPKDRFSAERLKGVDSTLKIQPAKLEDSAVYLCASSLNIPHEGDYEQYFGPGTRLTVT.

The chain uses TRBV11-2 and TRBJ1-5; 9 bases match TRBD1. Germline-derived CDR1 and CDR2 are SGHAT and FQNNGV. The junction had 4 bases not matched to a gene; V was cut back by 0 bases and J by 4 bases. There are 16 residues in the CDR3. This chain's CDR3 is CASSLEYGTGNQPQHF. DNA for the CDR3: TGTGCCAGCAGCTTAGAATATGGGACAGGGAATCAGCCCCAGCATTTT.

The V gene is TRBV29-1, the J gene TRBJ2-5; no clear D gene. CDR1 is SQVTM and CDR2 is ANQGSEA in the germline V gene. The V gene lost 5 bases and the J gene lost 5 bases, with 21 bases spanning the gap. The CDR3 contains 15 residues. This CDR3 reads CSVTRASRSAETQYF. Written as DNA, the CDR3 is TGCAGCGTTACCCGGGCCTCCAGGTCGGCGGAGACCCAGTACTTC.

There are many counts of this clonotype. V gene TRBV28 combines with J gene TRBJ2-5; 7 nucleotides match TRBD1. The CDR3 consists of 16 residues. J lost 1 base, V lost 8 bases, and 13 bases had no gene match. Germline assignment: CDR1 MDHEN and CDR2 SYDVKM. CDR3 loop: CASVPRGRTGQETQYF. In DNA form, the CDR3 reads TGTGCCAGCGTACCCCGAGGGCGGACAGGCCAAGAGACCCAGTACTTC.

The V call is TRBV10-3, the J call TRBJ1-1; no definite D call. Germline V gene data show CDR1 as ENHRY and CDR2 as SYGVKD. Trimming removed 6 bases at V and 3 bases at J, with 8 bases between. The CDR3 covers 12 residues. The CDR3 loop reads CAIRRRDTEAFF. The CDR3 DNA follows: TGTGCCATCAGACGGAGGGACACTGAAGCTTTCTTT.

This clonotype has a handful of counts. In nucleotides, the CDR3 is TGTGCCAGCACCGACCGGGGGCAGGGGGCGGAAAAACTGTTTTTT. Translation: CASTDRGQGAEKLFF. J is TRBJ1-4 and V is TRBV7-8; TRBD1 aligns across 8 bases. J gave up 8 bases and V 7 bases, and 12 bases lay outside the gene matches. The germline gives CDR1 SGHVS, CDR2 FQNEAQ. This CDR3 spans 15 amino acids.